These 24 T cell receptor beta chains share one sample of origin, sequenced in a study of Ad26.COV2.S vaccination and SARS-CoV-2 variants. As to treatment: around 19 received Ad26.COV2.S at low or high dose, single or two shots; five or six received placebo; per-sample allocation not given. At day 63 after the first vaccine or placebo injection, samples were drawn. Data came from immunoSEQ multiplex PCR; TCRdb stores just in-frame clones and leaves some out. This repertoire shows 300,000 to 400,000 clones, around nine tenths found once; its top ten account for roughly 5%. The specimen comprised peripheral blood, sampled in a trial of Ad26.COV2.S vaccine versus placebo. These receptors came from a person aged 18-60 years who received the Ad26.COV2.S COVID-19 vaccine or a placebo.

This rearrangement joins TRBV11-2 to TRBJ2-2; D is unclear. CDR1 and CDR2 from the germline V gene are SGHAT and FQNNGV. The CDR3 is made up of 15 amino acids. Trimming cost V 1 base and J 6 bases, with 12 bases left between them. The CDR3 DNA reads as TGTGCCAGCAGCTTAGCGGGTAACAACGCCGGGGAGCTGTTTTTT. Amino acids: CASSLAGNNAGELFF.

This clone was seen many times. The V call is TRBV10-3, the J call TRBJ1-5; maybe TRBD1 (5 bases). With 0 bases removed from V and 2 bases from J, the gap between germline ends came to 8 bases. Germline V gives CDR1 ENHRY, CDR2 SYGVKD. The CDR3 has 15 residues. This chain's CDR3 is CAISESGGGNQPQHF. In DNA form, the CDR3 reads TGTGCCATCAGTGAGTCGGGGGGTGGCAATCAGCCCCAGCATTTT.

This chain uses TRBV30 with TRBJ2-1, with TRBD2 matching 9 bases. This CDR3 is 14 amino acids long. V shed 0 bases, J shed 5 bases, and the junction held 2 bases outside the gene matches. Germline-derived CDR1 and CDR2 are GTSNPN and SVGIG (reference sequence). CDR3 in amino acids: CAWSVIAGDNEQFF. In DNA, the CDR3 is TGTGCCTGGAGTGTGATAGCGGGAGACAATGAGCAGTTCTTC.

This clone was recorded a few times. The chain couples TRBV12-3 or TRBV12-4 to TRBJ1-1; no clear D gene. Between the trimmed V and J ends, which lost 6 bases and 4 bases, there was a span of 6 bases. This CDR3 comprises 11 residues. CDR3 DNA sequence: TGTGCCAGCAGGAGAGCCACTGAAGCTTTCTTT. Its translation is CASRRATEAFF.

A note on this clone: A junction boundary mismatches the germline segment, possibly from a read error. The chain has TRBV19 and TRBJ1-5; D gene ambiguous. The germline CDR1 and CDR2 sequences are LNHDA and SQIVND (reference sequence). CDR3 length: 16 amino acids. The CDR3 nucleotides are TGTGCCAGTAGTATAAGGGTCTGGGATAGCGATCAGCCCCAGCATTTT. It specifies CASSIRVWDSDQPQHF.

The chain carries TRBV11-2 and TRBJ2-4; 7 nucleotides line up with TRBD1. Per the germline V gene, CDR1 is SGHAT and CDR2 is FQNNGV. Losses at the gene ends were 1 base for V and 8 bases for J; bases not matched to a gene: 2. The CDR3 runs to 13 residues. CDR3 coding DNA: TGTGCCAGCAGCTTAGGACAGGGAGACATTCAGTACTTC. Residues: CASSLGQGDIQYF.

This chain joins TRBV28 and TRBJ2-1; 11 positions match TRBD1. V shed 5 bases and J 7 bases; nucleotides not matched to a gene: 10. Germline-derived CDR1 and CDR2 are MDHEN and SYDVKM. The CDR3 sequence is 16 residues long. The CDR3 region is CASSPSGTGGWNEQFF. The CDR3 region has the DNA TGTGCCAGCAGTCCCTCCGGGACAGGGGGATGGAATGAGCAGTTCTTC. Supplemented by reference TRBV28 and TRBJ2-1, the full variable domain reads DVKVTQSSRYLVKRTGEKVFLECVQDMDHENMFWYRQDPGLGLRLIYFSYDVKMKEKGDIPEGYSVSREKKERFSLILESASTNQTSMYLCASSPSGTGGWNEQFFGPGTRLTVL.

The chain has TRBV6-2 or TRBV6-3 and TRBJ2-1; the D is unclear. The CDR3 contains 16 residues. CDR1 is MNHEY and CDR2 is SVGEGT in the germline V gene. V lost 5 bases to trimming and J lost 4 bases, with 18 bases between them. The CDR3: CASSPLLVPRYNEQFF. The CDR3 nucleotides read TGTGCCAGCAGTCCCTTATTAGTTCCCCGATACAATGAGCAGTTCTTC.

V and J are TRBV10-1 and TRBJ2-1, with D possibly TRBD2 on 6 matching bases. Germline loops: CDR1 WNHNN, CDR2 SYGVQD (reference sequence). The CDR3 spans 15 residues. V was clipped by 2 bases and J by 4 bases, with 12 bases between them. The DNA for the CDR3 is TGCGCCAGCAGTGAGGGTCGGGACTTGTACAATGAGCAGTTCTTC. This translates into CASSEGRDLYNEQFF.

The chain couples TRBV9 to TRBJ1-3; the D is unclear. Germline CDR1 reads SGDLS; CDR2 reads YYNGEE. V was clipped by 0 bases and J by 0 bases, with 10 bases between them. CDR3 length equals 16 residues. The CDR3 DNA reads TGTGCCAGCAGCGTAGTGGGGTGCCACTCTGGAAACACCATATATTTT. Its translation is CASSVVGCHSGNTIYF. Based on the CDR3 plus reference TRBV9 and TRBJ1-3, the full variable domain is DSGVTQTPKHLITATGQRVTLRCSPRSGDLSVYWYQQSLDQGLQFLIQYYNGEERAKGNILERFSAQQFPDLHSELNLSSLELGDSALYFCASSVVGCHSGNTIYFGEGSWLTVV.

This clone was seen repeatedly, ten times or more. The chain couples TRBV28 to TRBJ2-3; tentative D call: TRBD2 (5 bases). Germline lookup yields CDR1 MDHEN and CDR2 SYDVKM. The CDR3 totals 14 residues. V was trimmed by 3 bases and J by 1 base, leaving 8 bases between them. CDR3 sequence reads: CASSFLAGTDTQYF. CDR3 DNA: TGTGCCAGCAGTTTTCTAGCCGGCACAGATACGCAGTATTTT.

The chain recombines TRBV7-9 with TRBJ2-7; 12 bases align to TRBD2. V lost 0 bases to trimming and J lost 6 bases; unmatched junction nucleotides: 6. Germline loops: CDR1 SEHNR, CDR2 FQNEAQ (reference sequence). CDR3 length: 16 residues. The CDR3 sequence is CASSLALAGGPREQYF. The CDR3 DNA sequence: TGTGCCAGCAGCTTAGCTCTAGCGGGAGGGCCGCGCGAGCAGTACTTC.

The chain is built from TRBV4-1 and TRBJ2-1; weak D call: TRBD1 (6 bases). The CDR3 has 17 amino acids. Trimming stripped 0 bases from V and 3 bases from J, with 15 bases between. The germline V gene encodes CDR1 MGHRA and CDR2 YSYEKL. CDR3 in amino acids: CASSQEDHRVGYNEQFF. DNA of the CDR3: TGCGCCAGCAGCCAAGAGGATCACAGGGTCGGCTACAATGAGCAGTTCTTC.

As regards this clone: Other nucleotide sequences from this sample produce the same CDR3. J is TRBJ2-7 and V is TRBV3-1 (or the pseudogene TRBV3-2); TRBD1 matches at 9 bases. Trimming removed 3 bases from V and 2 bases from J; junction bases left unmatched: 2. The CDR3 is made up of 14 amino acids. CDR1 and CDR2 from the germline V gene are LGHDT and YNNKEL (reference sequence). As DNA, the CDR3 is TGTGCCAGCAGCCAGAACAGGGGGCCCTACGAGCAGTACTTC. Residues: CASSQNRGPYEQYF.

V gene TRBV7-2 combines with J gene TRBJ1-1; D perhaps matches TRBD1 (6 bases). CDR1 and CDR2 (germline): SGHTA, FQGNSA. CDR3 length: 18 amino acids. V was clipped by 1 base and J by 1 base, with 19 bases between them. CDR3 sequence: CASSLVSMGGPKNTEAFF. The CDR3 DNA follows: TGTGCCAGCAGCTTAGTCTCGATGGGGGGGCCCAAGAACACTGAAGCTTTCTTT.

The CDR3 protein is CASSLSSIRATDTQYF. Here the CDR3 DNA reads TGTGCCAGCAGCTTATCTAGTATTCGGGCCACAGATACGCAGTATTTT. The chain recombines TRBV5-6 with TRBJ2-3; D not certain. From germline, CDR1 is SGHDT and CDR2 YYEEEE. CDR3 length: 16 amino acids. V lost 2 bases and J 2 bases, leaving 15 bases between the germline ends.

The chain has TRBV30 and TRBJ2-7; either TRBD1 or TRBD2 may fit D (5 bases each). Trimming left V 2 bases short and J 3 bases short, with 11 bases between. The CDR3 runs to 13 residues. Germline values: CDR1 GTSNPN, CDR2 SVGIG (reference sequence). CDR3 DNA: TGTGCCTGGAGTAGGGACGGATACTACGAGCAGTACTTC. This translates into CAWSRDGYYEQYF.

This clone was observed a single time. The chain joins TRBV5-4 to TRBJ1-4, with 7 bases aligning to TRBD1. Germline V gene data show CDR1 as SGHNT and CDR2 as YYREEE (reference sequence). This CDR3 has 15 amino acids. V lost 0 bases to trimming and J lost 5 bases; unmatched junction nucleotides: 4. In nucleotides, the CDR3 is TGTGCCAGCAGCTTGGTGGCAGGGGGGAATGAAAAACTGTTTTTT. Encoded protein: CASSLVAGGNEKLFF. The full variable domain, completed using reference TRBV5-4 and TRBJ1-4, is ETGVTQSPTHLIKTRGQQVTLRCSSQSGHNTVSWYQQALGQGPQFIFQYYREEENGRGNFPPRFSGLQFPNYSSELNVNALELDDSALYLCASSLVAGGNEKLFFGSGTQLSVL.

CDR3: CASSLGAGGFRNPKSGYTF. The CDR3 bases are TGTGCCAGCAGCTTAGGGGCTGGGGGTTTTCGTAATCCCAAATCAGGCTACACCTTC. The J gene is TRBJ1-2, the V gene TRBV7-9; tentatively, D is TRBD1 (5 bases). The CDR3 consists of 19 residues. The ends were cut back, 1 base at V and 8 bases at J, with 29 bases in the middle. Germline CDR1 SEHNR, CDR2 FQNEAQ (reference sequence).

This clone has only one observation. The chain combines TRBV11-2 with TRBJ2-4, with 11 bases fitting TRBD2. Germline CDR1 and CDR2: SGHAT and FQNNGV. CDR3 length: 15 residues. The V and J ends lost 4 bases and 6 bases, in that order; junction bases with no gene match: 5. CDR3 in amino acids: CASSSTGTSGNIQYF. The CDR3 coding sequence is TGTGCCAGCAGCTCGACCGGGACTAGCGGAAACATTCAGTACTTC.

There are a few counts of this clone. V gene TRBV27 combines with J gene TRBJ1-6; the match to TRBD1 covers 9 bases. The CDR3 has 13 residues. Looked up from germline, CDR1 is MNHEY and CDR2 is SMNVEV (reference sequence). Trimming cost V 8 bases and J 4 bases; bases outside gene matches: 0. CDR3 sequence (DNA): TGTGCCAGCGGACAGGGGTATAATTCACCCCTCCACTTT. It translates to CASGQGYNSPLHF.

This chain connects TRBV9 to TRBJ2-7; D gene uncertain. Germline V gene data show CDR1 as SGDLS and CDR2 as YYNGEE. The length of the CDR3 is 14 residues. V was cut by 0 bases and J by 1 base, with 8 bases left in between. CDR3 nucleotide sequence: TGTGCCAGCAGCGTAGCTTTACAGTCCTACGAGCAGTACTTC. Its protein product is CASSVALQSYEQYF. Together with reference TRBV9 and TRBJ2-7, the CDR3 gives the full variable domain: DSGVTQTPKHLITATGQRVTLRCSPRSGDLSVYWYQQSLDQGLQFLIQYYNGEERAKGNILERFSAQQFPDLHSELNLSSLELGDSALYFCASSVALQSYEQYFGPGTRLTVT.

Worth noting for this clone: This CDR3 is also generated by other DNA sequences in the sample. The chain has TRBV4-3 and TRBJ1-3; D gene unclear. Trimming shortened V by 1 base and J by 0 bases, and 7 bases separated the two germline ends. The CDR3 runs 15 residues. The germline V gene encodes CDR1 LGHNA and CDR2 YSLEER. For the CDR3, the DNA is TGCGCCAGCAGCCAAGGGGGAGGCTCTGGAAACACCATATATTTT. This gives the protein CASSQGGGSGNTIYF.

The V gene is TRBV7-8, the J gene TRBJ1-6, with a possible D match to TRBD1 (5 bases). The germline V and J ends were trimmed by 2 bases and 8 bases, with 13 bases remaining between them. Germline V lookup: CDR1 SGHVS, CDR2 FQNEAQ. CDR3 length: 15 residues. The CDR3 DNA sequence: TGTGCCAGCAGCTTATTCTCGCAGGGTGATTCACCCCTCCACTTT. It is translated as CASSLFSQGDSPLHF.